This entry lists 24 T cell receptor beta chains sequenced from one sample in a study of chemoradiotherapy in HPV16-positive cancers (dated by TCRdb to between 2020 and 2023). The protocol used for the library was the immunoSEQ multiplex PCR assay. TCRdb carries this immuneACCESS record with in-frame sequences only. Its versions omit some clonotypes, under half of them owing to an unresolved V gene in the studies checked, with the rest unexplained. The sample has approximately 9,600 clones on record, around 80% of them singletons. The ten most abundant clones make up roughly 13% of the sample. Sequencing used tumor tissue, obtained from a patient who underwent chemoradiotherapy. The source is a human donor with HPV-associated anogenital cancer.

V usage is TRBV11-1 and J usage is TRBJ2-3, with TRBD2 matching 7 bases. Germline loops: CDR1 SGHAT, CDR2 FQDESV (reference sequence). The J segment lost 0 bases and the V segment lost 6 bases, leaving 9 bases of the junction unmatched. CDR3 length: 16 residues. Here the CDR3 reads CASSTVGGTSTDTQYF. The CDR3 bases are TGTGCCAGCAGTACAGTCGGGGGGACTAGCACAGATACGCAGTATTTT.

CDR3 residues: CASSDSDRGTEAFF. CDR3 sequence (DNA): TGTGCCAGCAGTGACTCGGACAGGGGCACTGAAGCTTTCTTT. The chain recombines TRBV6-4 with TRBJ1-1; 9 nucleotides match TRBD1. Germline lookup yields CDR1 MRHNA and CDR2 SNTAGT. V lost 0 bases, J lost 4 bases, and 0 bases stayed unmatched. The CDR3 contains 14 residues.

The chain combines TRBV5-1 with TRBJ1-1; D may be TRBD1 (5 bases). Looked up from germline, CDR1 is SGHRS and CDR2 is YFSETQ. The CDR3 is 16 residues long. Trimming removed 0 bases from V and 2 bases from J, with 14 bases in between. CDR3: CASSLGVQGRNTEAFF. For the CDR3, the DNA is TGCGCCAGCAGCTTGGGTGTTCAGGGAAGAAACACTGAAGCTTTCTTT.

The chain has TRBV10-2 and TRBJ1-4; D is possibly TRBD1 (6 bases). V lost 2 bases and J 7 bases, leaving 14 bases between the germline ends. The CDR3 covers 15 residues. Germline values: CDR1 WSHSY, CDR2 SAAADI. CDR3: CASSEKQGGAEKLFF. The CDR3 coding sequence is TGCGCCAGCAGTGAGAAACAGGGTGGAGCTGAAAAACTGTTTTTT.

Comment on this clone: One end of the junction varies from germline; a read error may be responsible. The CDR3 DNA reads TGCGCCAGCCAGTCTCAGACAGGGGTGACTGGAAACACCATATATTTT. Protein sequence: CASQSQTGVTGNTIYF. The chain joins TRBV5-4 to TRBJ1-3; 8 bases line up with TRBD1. Germline CDR1 is SGHNT and CDR2 is YYREEE (reference sequence). There are 16 residues in the CDR3.

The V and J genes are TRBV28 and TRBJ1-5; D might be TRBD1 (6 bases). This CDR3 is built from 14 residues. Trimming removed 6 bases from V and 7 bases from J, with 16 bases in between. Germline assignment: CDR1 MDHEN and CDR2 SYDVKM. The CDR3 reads CASSPQGLEQPQHF. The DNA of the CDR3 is TGTGCCAGCAGCCCTCAGGGGTTAGAGCAGCCCCAGCATTTT. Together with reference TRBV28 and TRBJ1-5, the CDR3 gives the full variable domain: DVKVTQSSRYLVKRTGEKVFLECVQDMDHENMFWYRQDPGLGLRLIYFSYDVKMKEKGDIPEGYSVSREKKERFSLILESASTNQTSMYLCASSPQGLEQPQHFGDGTRLSIL.

In DNA form, the CDR3 reads TGTGCCTGCGGGCCATCGAACACTGAAGCTTTCTTT. Its translation is CACGPSNTEAFF. This chain joins TRBV30 and TRBJ1-1; unclear D gene. The CDR3 contains 12 residues. Germline-derived CDR1 and CDR2 are GTSNPN and SVGIG (reference sequence). V was pared by 6 bases and J by 1 base, with 9 bases between.

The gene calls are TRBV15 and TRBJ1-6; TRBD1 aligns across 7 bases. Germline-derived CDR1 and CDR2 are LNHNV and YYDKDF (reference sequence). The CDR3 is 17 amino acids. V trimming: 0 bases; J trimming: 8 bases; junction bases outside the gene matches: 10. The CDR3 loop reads CATSRDDPGTVDSPLHF. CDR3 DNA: TGTGCCACCAGCAGAGACGACCCCGGGACAGTGGATTCACCCCTCCACTTT. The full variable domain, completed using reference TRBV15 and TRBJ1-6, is DAMVIQNPRYQVTQFGKPVTLSCSQTLNHNVMYWYQQKSSQAPKLLFHYYDKDFNNEADTPDNFQSRRPNTSFCFLDIRSPGLGDTAMYLCATSRDDPGTVDSPLHFGNGTRLTVT.

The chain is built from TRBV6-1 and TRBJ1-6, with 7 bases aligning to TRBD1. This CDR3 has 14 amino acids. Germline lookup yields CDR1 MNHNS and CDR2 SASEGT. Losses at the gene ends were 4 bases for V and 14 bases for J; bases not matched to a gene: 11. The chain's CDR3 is CASSGPGQRESLHF. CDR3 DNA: TGTGCCAGCAGTGGGCCGGGACAGCGCGAGTCCCTCCACTTT.

The CDR3 DNA reads TGTGCCAGCAGTTTTTGGGCAGGGGGCAGATTACCTGAAGCTTTCTTT. Translating it yields CASSFWAGGRLPEAFF. V gene TRBV27 combines with J gene TRBJ1-1; 8 bases line up with TRBD1. The CDR3 covers 16 residues. From germline, CDR1 is MNHEY and CDR2 SMNVEV (reference sequence). With V trimmed by 3 bases and J by 6 bases, 12 bases remained unmatched.

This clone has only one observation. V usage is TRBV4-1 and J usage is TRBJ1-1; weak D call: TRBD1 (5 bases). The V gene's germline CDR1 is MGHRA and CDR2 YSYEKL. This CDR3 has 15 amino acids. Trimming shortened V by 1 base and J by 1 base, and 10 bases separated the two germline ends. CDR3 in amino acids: CASSQVETGNTEAFF. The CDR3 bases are TGCGCCAGCAGCCAAGTGGAAACAGGGAACACTGAAGCTTTCTTT.

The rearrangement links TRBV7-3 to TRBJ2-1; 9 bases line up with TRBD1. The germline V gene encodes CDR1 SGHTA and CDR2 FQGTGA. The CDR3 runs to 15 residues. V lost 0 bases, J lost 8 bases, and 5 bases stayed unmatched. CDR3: CASSLTPGQGYEQFF. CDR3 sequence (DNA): TGTGCCAGCAGCTTAACGCCGGGACAGGGCTATGAGCAGTTCTTC.

DNA of the CDR3: TGTGCCAGCAGTTACGGCCAGGGATTTCCGCAGCAGTACTTC. Amino acids: CASSYGQGFPQQYF. The chain carries TRBV6-5 and TRBJ2-7; a possible D gene is TRBD1 (5 bases). The germline CDR1 and CDR2 sequences are MNHEY and SVGAGI. The CDR3 covers 14 residues. V shed 2 bases and J shed 8 bases, with 16 bases lying between them.

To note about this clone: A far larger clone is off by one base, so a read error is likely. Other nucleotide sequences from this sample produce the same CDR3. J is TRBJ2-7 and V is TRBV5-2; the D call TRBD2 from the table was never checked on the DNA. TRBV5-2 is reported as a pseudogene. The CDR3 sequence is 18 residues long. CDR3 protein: CASSLTGTSGGSWDEQYF. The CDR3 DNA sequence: TGTGCCAGCAGCCTGACCGGGACTAGCGGGGGGTCCTGGGACGAGCAGTACTTC.

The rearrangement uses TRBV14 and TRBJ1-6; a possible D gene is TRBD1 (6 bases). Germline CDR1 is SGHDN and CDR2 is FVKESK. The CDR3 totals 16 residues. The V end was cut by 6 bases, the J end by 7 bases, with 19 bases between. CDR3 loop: CASSLGTGNRNSPLHF. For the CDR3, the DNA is TGTGCCAGCAGTTTGGGTACAGGGAACCGGAATTCACCCCTCCACTTT.

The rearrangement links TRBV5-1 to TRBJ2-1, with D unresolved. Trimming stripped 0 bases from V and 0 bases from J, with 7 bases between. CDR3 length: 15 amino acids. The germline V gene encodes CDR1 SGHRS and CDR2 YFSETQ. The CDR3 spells CASSLVLGSYNEQFF. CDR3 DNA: TGCGCCAGCAGCTTGGTGCTGGGCTCCTACAATGAGCAGTTCTTC.

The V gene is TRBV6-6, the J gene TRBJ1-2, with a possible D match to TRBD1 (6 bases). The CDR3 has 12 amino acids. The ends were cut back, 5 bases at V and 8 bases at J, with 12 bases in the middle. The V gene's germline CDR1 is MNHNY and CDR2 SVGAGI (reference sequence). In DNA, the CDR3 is TGTGCCAGCAGTCCCCCGGGGGGCGGCTACACCTTC. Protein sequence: CASSPPGGGYTF.

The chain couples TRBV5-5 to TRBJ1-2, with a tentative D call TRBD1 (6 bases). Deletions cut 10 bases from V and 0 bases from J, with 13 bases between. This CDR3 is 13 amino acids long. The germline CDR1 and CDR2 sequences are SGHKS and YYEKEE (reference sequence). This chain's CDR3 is CASTDRPNYGYTF. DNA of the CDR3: TGTGCCTCGACCGACAGGCCTAACTATGGCTACACCTTC.

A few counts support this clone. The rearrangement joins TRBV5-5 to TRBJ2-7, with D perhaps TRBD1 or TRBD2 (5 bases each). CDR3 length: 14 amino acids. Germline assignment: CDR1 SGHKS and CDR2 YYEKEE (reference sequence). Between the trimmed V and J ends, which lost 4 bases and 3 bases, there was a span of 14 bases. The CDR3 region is CASSVDGTGYEQYF. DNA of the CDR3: TGTGCCAGCAGCGTAGACGGGACGGGCTACGAGCAGTACTTC. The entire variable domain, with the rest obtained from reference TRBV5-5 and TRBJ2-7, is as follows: DAGVTQSPTHLIKTRGQQVTLRCSPISGHKSVSWYQQVLGQGPQFIFQYYEKEERGRGNFPDRFSARQFPNYSSELNVNALLLGDSALYLCASSVDGTGYEQYFGPGTRLTVT.

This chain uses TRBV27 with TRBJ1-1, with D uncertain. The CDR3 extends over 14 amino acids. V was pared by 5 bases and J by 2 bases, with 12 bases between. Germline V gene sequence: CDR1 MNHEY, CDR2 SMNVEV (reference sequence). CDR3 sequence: CASSTQSTNTEAFF. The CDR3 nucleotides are TGTGCCAGCAGTACGCAGAGTACCAACACTGAAGCTTTCTTT.

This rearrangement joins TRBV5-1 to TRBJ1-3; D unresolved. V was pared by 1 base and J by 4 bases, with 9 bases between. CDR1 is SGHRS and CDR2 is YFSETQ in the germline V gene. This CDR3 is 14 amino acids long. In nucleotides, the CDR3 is TGCGCCAGCAGCTTGTCCTTGGGGGGAAACACCATATATTTT. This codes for CASSLSLGGNTIYF.

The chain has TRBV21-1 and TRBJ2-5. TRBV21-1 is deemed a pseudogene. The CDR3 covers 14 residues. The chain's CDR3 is CASSKLGIQETQYF. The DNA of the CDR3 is TGTGCCAGCAGCAAACTCGGAATCCAAGAGACCCAGTACTTC.

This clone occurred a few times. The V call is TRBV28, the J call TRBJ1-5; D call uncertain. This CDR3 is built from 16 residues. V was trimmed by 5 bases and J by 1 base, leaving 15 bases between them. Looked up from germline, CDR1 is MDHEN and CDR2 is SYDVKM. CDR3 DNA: TGTGCCAGCAGTCTCCCCGGAGAACCCAGCAATCAGCCCCAGCATTTT. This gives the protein CASSLPGEPSNQPQHF.

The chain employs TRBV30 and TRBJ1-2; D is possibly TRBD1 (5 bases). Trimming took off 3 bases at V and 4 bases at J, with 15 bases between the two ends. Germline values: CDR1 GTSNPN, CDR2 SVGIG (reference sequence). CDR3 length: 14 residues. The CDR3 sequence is CAWRSGLGGYGYTF. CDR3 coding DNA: TGTGCCTGGAGGTCGGGACTTGGGGGCTATGGCTACACCTTC.